This TCR beta chain is from a study of cytomegalovirus exposure and HLA in healthy donors. Overall study results and limits: Reports credit the classifier with highly specific, highly sensitive diagnosis of cytomegalovirus status. The study designated 150 or so TCR beta chains cytomegalovirus-associated.

On this clone itself: Its antigen is unknown.

The method was immunoSEQ multiplex PCR; TCRdb's version includes in-frame clones alone and lacks a portion of them. Of over 85,000 clones listed, about 93% were seen once; the top ten hold 0.95% to 1.3%. The CDR3 has 17 amino acids. The V end was cut by 5 bases, the J end by 0 bases, with 14 bases between. Looked up from germline, CDR1 is MNHEY and CDR2 is SMNVEV (reference sequence). While the first cohort had over 650 subjects, the donors belonged to the separate validation cohort of about 120 subjects. This sequence originates from a woman under 40 in good health and CMV-seropositive. The V and J genes are TRBV27 and TRBJ2-6; D gene ambiguous. The sequenced sample consisted of PBMCs. CDR3 coding DNA: TGTGCCAGCAGTAAACTCGAGATGAGCTCTGGGGCCAACGTCCTGACTTTC. Amino acid sequence: CASSKLEMSSGANVLTF.